This T cell receptor (beta chain) emerged from a study of shared clonotypes between healthy human individuals (TCRdb year 2020). Notes on the research overall: The cohort comprised a couple of women and a few men aged 18 to 49 years. Per donor, three plates each were used for CD4 naive and CD4 memory, two for CD8 naive, and one for CD8 memory. To estimate repertoire size and how much clonotypes are shared between individuals, the study performed deep sequencing of blood TCR repertoires from a few healthy adults. To increase sequencing depth and limit assay-specific biases, TCR repertoire library preparation and sequencing were carried out by different laboratories using diverse techniques. Between about 0.8 and 9 billion PBMCs per donor were obtained by leukapheresis. General conclusions and limits of the study: The small number of donors limited the genetic and exposure-history diversity represented. Only blood was sampled, and tissue TCR repertoires likely differ from those in blood. Incomplete sequencing was indicated by rarefaction of sorted-subset datasets, despite the large sequencing depth. Across a handful of donors, approximately 4.6% of naive CD4, roughly 3.3% of naive CD8, roughly 2.3% of memory CD4, and 0.4% of memory CD8 clonotypes were shared. Estimated clonotype richness was generally larger for naive than for memory subsets. Compared with non-shared clonotypes, the clonotypes found in all four sorted-subset donors had higher generation probabilities. Pairwise subsampling indicated that sequencing depth was expected to affect the degree of clonotype sharing among donors.

CDR1 and CDR2, per the germline V gene (reference sequence), are MNHEY and SMNVEV. The CDR3 starts with the cysteine, ends with the phenylalanine, and has 16 residues. The only DNA kept is the CDR3, 48 bases in frame from the first base. V loses 6 bases of germline sequence and J loses 2 bases, and the interval between the two ends is 19 bases. Donors were healthy HIV-negative adults with no recently reported acute infections or vaccinations. All donors were Caucasian adults living in Nashville, Tennessee, USA. CD4+ T cells were enriched by magnetic negative selection; naive cells were then positively selected on CD45RA, and the negative fraction formed the memory subset. After blood collection by leukapheresis, PBMCs were isolated using Ficoll-Histopaque density gradient centrifugation and then cryopreserved in the vapor phase of liquid nitrogen. Analytical flow cytometry was used to check the purity and quantity of every magnetically sorted T cell population. Each sorted fraction had its genomic DNA isolated and then quantified by UV absorbance on a Nanodrop 2000c.

TCR CDR3 regions were amplified from genomic DNA by multiplex PCR using the deep immunoSEQ assay. For each cell subset, the extracted genomic DNA was distributed evenly across all wells of several immunoSEQ 96-well plates, and each plate served as one replicate. For sorted subsets, each replicate PCR was loaded with about 0.2 ug genomic DNA, equivalent to 30,000 to 35,000 T cell genomes. Purified libraries were quantified with a Qubit 3.0 fluorometer, sized on a Bioanalyzer 2100, and re-quantified with the KAPA Library Quantification kit. Every immunoSEQ 96-well plate was sequenced on a separate single-read 150-cycle Illumina NextSeq 550 flow cell. Per the authors' processing: Because only junctional sequences without quality scores were contained in the immunoSEQ output, filtering matching that applied to full-length reads could not be performed. To assign V/J genes and CDR3, sequences were annotated using PyIR, a Python wrapper for IgBLAST v1.9, with IMGT germline references. Reads were filtered out if the reads had weak V/J assignments (E-value above 1e-6), no CDR3, stop codons, out-of-frame junctions, or ambiguous translated residues. V3J clonotypes were defined as sequences sharing the same inferred V gene, J gene, and CDR3 amino acid sequence. Percentage overlap between repertoires was calculated by dividing the number of shared unique clonotypes by the size of the smaller repertoire. Richness of each repertoire was evaluated using RTK rarefaction, the Chao1 estimator, and Recon v2.1 estimates of unobserved clonotypes. For all TCRbeta clonotypes obtained by the gDNA method from a few donors, generation probabilities were computed with OLGA. The immuneACCESS repertoire file appears here via TCRdb, limited to in-frame rearrangements. These files lack a portion of the clones; in checked studies, under half of the deficit traces to unresolved V genes, and the cause of the others is not known. V and J calls and clone size come straight from that table; D and trimming were deduced from the DNA. Across this sample there are roughly 2,300,000 clones, with 80% to 95% seen only once. The ten largest clones represent 0.37% of the sample.

In this sample, this clone turned up once. Its recognized antigen is unknown. The record has no base qualities; no much larger clone is one base away. The chain joins TRBV27 to TRBJ1-2, and possibly TRBD1, on 5 matching bases. This TCR was recovered from a man aged 18-30 years in good health. Some clones in this sample may be carry-over from other donors' samples. Sequencing input: naive CD4+ T cells from PBMCs. The cell subset or site label of this sample denotes: CD45RA+ positively selected. Here is the DNA: TGTGCCAGCAGACGACTCGCCAGGGAGGGGAACTATGGCTACACCTTC. It encodes CASRRLAREGNYGYTF.